The 19 T cell receptor beta chains given below trace back to one sample, sequenced in a study of shared clonotypes between healthy human individuals. Profiled with immunoSEQ multiplex PCR; TCRdb holds only in-frame clones, not every one. This table has about 2 million clones, 85% to 95% appearing once. Sequencing was carried out using naive CD4+ T cells sorted from blood. As for subset: CD45RA+ positively selected. Receptors were obtained from a man aged 18 to 29 in good health.

V usage is TRBV6-5 and J usage is TRBJ1-2; 7 bases are a match to TRBD1. V was pared by 2 bases and J by 8 bases, with 5 bases of the junction left unmatched. The CDR3 is 13 amino acids. CDR1 and CDR2 from the germline V gene are MNHEY and SVGAGI. CDR3 nucleotide sequence: TGTGCCAGCAGTTACCGAACAGGGGAGGGCTACACCTTC. It specifies CASSYRTGEGYTF.

The chain combines TRBV6-5 with TRBJ2-7; possibly TRBD2 for D (6 bases). The CDR3 spans 15 residues. Germline V CDR1 and CDR2: MNHEY, SVGAGI. Trimming removed 2 bases from V and 1 base from J, with 12 bases in between. CDR3 DNA: TGTGCCAGCAGTTACAGCCCGCTAGCGTCCTACGAGCAGTACTTC. Protein product: CASSYSPLASYEQYF.

The chain combines TRBV2 with TRBJ1-2, with TRBD1 matching over 7 bases. Germline CDR1 SNHLY, CDR2 FYNNEI. This CDR3 is built from 15 residues. V lost 1 base, J lost 8 bases, and 10 bases stayed unmatched. The CDR3 here is CASSEGQGPVRGYTF. The CDR3 DNA is TGTGCCAGCAGTGAAGGACAGGGACCAGTGCGGGGCTACACCTTC.

The rearrangement uses TRBV7-9 and TRBJ2-5, with unresolved D. Trimming took off 5 bases at V and 2 bases at J, with 12 bases between the two ends. This CDR3 has 14 residues. CDR1 is SEHNR, CDR2 FQNEAQ, per germline (reference sequence). The DNA of the CDR3 is TGTGCCAGCAGCCTCATGGGGATACAAGAGACCCAGTACTTC. As protein: CASSLMGIQETQYF.

The V gene is TRBV9, the J gene TRBJ2-5; 9 bases line up with TRBD2. V lost 0 bases, J lost 4 bases, and 10 bases stayed unmatched. Germline V gene lookup returns CDR1 SGDLS and CDR2 YYNGEE. The CDR3 length is 17 residues. The CDR3 loop is CASSVDASGNPRETQYF. CDR3 nucleotide sequence: TGTGCCAGCAGCGTAGATGCTAGCGGGAACCCCCGAGAGACCCAGTACTTC.

This clone came up once. The V gene is TRBV6-1, the J gene TRBJ2-7, with no clear D. The length of the CDR3 is 12 residues. V was clipped by 8 bases and J by 5 bases, with 13 bases between them. CDR1 and CDR2 from the germline V gene are MNHNS and SASEGT. The CDR3 bases are TGTGCCAGCGTTTTTTGGGGTGACGAGCAGTACTTC. Translation gives CASVFWGDEQYF.

V is TRBV5-1 and J is TRBJ2-1, with D possibly matching TRBD2 (5 bases). V was cut by 4 bases and J by 12 bases, with 14 bases left in between. Germline V lookup: CDR1 SGHRS, CDR2 YFSETQ. The CDR3 loop spans 12 amino acids. CDR3 coding DNA: TGCGCCAGCAGCACACCGGGAAGTGGGCAGTTCTTC. This translates into CASSTPGSGQFF.

The chain recombines TRBV6-1 with TRBJ1-2, with D possibly being TRBD1 (6 bases). CDR1 and CDR2 (germline): MNHNS, SASEGT. This CDR3 spans 14 amino acids. V was shortened by 8 bases and J by 2 bases, with 15 bases between the two germline ends. The CDR3 DNA sequence: TGTGCCAGCCTCCGGGATAGGGGGAACTATGGCTACACCTTC. Its protein product is CASLRDRGNYGYTF.

The chain has TRBV6-4 and TRBJ2-2; D remains unclear. Trimming removed 4 bases from V and 0 bases from J, with 9 bases in between. Germline loops: CDR1 MRHNA, CDR2 SNTAGT. The length of the CDR3 is 15 residues. CDR3 DNA: TGTGCCAGCAGTGCCCTTCCACCGAACACCGGGGAGCTGTTTTTT. Translation: CASSALPPNTGELFF.

The V and J genes are TRBV6-6 and TRBJ2-1; TRBD2 aligns across 8 bases. Looked up from germline, CDR1 is MNHNY and CDR2 is SVGAGI (reference sequence). V trimming: 7 bases; J trimming: 7 bases; junction bases outside the gene matches: 9. CDR3 length equals 14 residues. The CDR3 coding sequence is TGTGCCAGCATGGAAACGGGAGGGCCAAATGAGCAGTTCTTC. Residues: CASMETGGPNEQFF.

The genes are TRBV6-5 and TRBJ2-2; TRBD1 is a possible D gene (5 bases). This CDR3 has 16 residues. From germline, CDR1 is MNHEY and CDR2 SVGAGI. V was shortened by 0 bases and J by 1 base, with 9 bases between the two germline ends. CDR3 sequence reads: CASSYSRTKNTGELFF. CDR3 nucleotide sequence: TGTGCCAGCAGTTACTCGAGGACAAAGAACACCGGGGAGCTGTTTTTT.

The chain recombines TRBV5-1 with TRBJ2-1, with D perhaps matching TRBD2 (6 bases). Germline CDR1 and CDR2: SGHRS and YFSETQ. The length of the CDR3 is 15 residues. Trimming pared 4 bases from V and 2 bases from J, leaving 13 bases between. The CDR3 sequence is CASSTGVSTYNEQFF. CDR3 sequence (DNA): TGCGCCAGCAGCACGGGAGTTTCAACCTACAATGAGCAGTTCTTC. The whole variable domain, filled in from reference TRBV5-1 and TRBJ2-1, reads KAGVTQTPRYLIKTRGQQVTLSCSPISGHRSVSWYQQTPGQGLQFLFEYFSETQRNKGNFPGRFSGRQFSNSRSEMNVSTLELGDSALYLCASSTGVSTYNEQFFGPGTRLTVL.

This chain joins TRBV27 and TRBJ1-1; D is undetermined. V was cut by 11 bases and J by 0 bases, with 10 bases left in between. Germline loops: CDR1 MNHEY, CDR2 SMNVEV (reference sequence). The CDR3 runs to 12 residues. The DNA for the CDR3 is TGTGCCGTCGGGCGGCTGAACACTGAAGCTTTCTTT. Its protein product is CAVGRLNTEAFF.

This chain uses TRBV10-1 with TRBJ1-1, with D unclear. Between the trimmed V and J ends, which lost 2 bases and 6 bases, there was a span of 10 bases. Germline V gives CDR1 WNHNN, CDR2 SYGVQD (reference sequence). The CDR3 length is 13 residues. The CDR3: CASSENRISEAFF. The CDR3 DNA is TGCGCCAGCAGTGAGAACAGAATTTCTGAAGCTTTCTTT.

This chain uses TRBV29-1 with TRBJ1-2; 7 nucleotides agree with TRBD1. Germline assignment: CDR1 SQVTM and CDR2 ANQGSEA. CDR3 length equals 14 residues. V lost 0 bases, J lost 8 bases, and 9 bases stayed unmatched. The CDR3 here is CSVEDPEGAGGYTF. CDR3 coding DNA: TGCAGCGTTGAAGATCCTGAGGGGGCCGGCGGCTACACCTTC.

V is TRBV28 and J is TRBJ2-5, with D perhaps matching TRBD1 (5 bases). Near its end, the DNA agrees better with TRBJ2-7, so the J call may be wrong. Germline V gene sequence: CDR1 MDHEN, CDR2 SYDVKM. CDR3 length equals 14 residues. The CDR3 spells CASSLVVTDYEQYF. As DNA, the CDR3 is TGTGCCAGCAGTTTAGTAGTGACAGACTACGAGCAGTACTTC.

In this sample, this clone turned up once. V is TRBV5-1 and J is TRBJ2-1; possible D gene TRBD1, 6 bases. Germline lookup yields CDR1 SGHRS and CDR2 YFSETQ. V lost 3 bases and J 7 bases, leaving 11 bases between the germline ends. CDR3 length equals 13 residues. The CDR3 loop reads CASSWDNGNEQFF. For the CDR3, the DNA is TGCGCCAGCAGCTGGGACAACGGTAATGAGCAGTTCTTC.

V usage is TRBV10-2 and J usage is TRBJ2-7; 8 bases match TRBD1. Germline CDR1 WSHSY, CDR2 SAAADI. The J segment lost 1 base and the V segment lost 6 bases, leaving 8 bases of the junction unmatched. The CDR3 contains 15 residues. This chain's CDR3 is CASSDQGAGSYEQYF. The DNA of the CDR3 is TGCGCCAGCAGCGATCAGGGGGCTGGGTCCTACGAGCAGTACTTC.

V usage is TRBV19 and J usage is TRBJ1-2, with D possibly being TRBD1 (6 bases). CDR1 and CDR2 from the germline V gene are LNHDA and SQIVND (reference sequence). V lost 6 bases and J lost 3, with 11 bases in between. CDR3 length equals 13 residues. CDR3 residues: CASSVQGDYGYTF. CDR3 nucleotides: TGTGCCAGTAGCGTACAGGGTGACTATGGCTACACCTTC.